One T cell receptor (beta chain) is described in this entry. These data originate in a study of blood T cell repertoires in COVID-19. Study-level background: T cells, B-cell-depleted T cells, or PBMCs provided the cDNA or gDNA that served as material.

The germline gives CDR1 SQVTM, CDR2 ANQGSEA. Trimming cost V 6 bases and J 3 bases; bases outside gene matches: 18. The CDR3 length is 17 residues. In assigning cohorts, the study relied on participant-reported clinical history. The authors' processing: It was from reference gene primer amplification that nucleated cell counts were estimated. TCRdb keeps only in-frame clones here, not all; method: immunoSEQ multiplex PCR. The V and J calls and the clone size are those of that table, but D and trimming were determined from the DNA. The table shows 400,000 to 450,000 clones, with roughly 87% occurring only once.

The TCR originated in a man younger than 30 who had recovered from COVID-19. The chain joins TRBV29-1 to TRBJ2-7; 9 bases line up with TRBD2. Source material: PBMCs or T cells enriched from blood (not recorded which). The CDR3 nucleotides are TGCAGCGTCAACCCGGGTCTAGCGGGGAAGAATTACTACGAGCAGTACTTC. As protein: CSVNPGLAGKNYYEQYF.